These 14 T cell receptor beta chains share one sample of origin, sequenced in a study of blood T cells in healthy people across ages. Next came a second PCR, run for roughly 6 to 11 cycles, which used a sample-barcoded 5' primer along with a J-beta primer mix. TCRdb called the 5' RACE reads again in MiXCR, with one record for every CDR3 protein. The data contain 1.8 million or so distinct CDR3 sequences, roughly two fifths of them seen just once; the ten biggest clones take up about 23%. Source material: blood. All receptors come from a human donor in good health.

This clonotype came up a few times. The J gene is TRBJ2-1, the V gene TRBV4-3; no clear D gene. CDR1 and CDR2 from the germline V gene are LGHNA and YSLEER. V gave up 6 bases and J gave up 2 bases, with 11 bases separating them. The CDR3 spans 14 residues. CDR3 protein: CASSIWGTYNEQFF. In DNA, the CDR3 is TGCGCCAGCAGTATCTGGGGTACCTACAATGAGCAGTTCTTC.

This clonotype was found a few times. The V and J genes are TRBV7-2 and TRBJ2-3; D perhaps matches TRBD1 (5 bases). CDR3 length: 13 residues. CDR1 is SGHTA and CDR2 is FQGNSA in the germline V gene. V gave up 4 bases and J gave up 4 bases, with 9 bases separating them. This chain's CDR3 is CASSSRQSDTQYF. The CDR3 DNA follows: TGTGCCAGCAGCTCACGACAGTCAGATACGCAGTATTTT.

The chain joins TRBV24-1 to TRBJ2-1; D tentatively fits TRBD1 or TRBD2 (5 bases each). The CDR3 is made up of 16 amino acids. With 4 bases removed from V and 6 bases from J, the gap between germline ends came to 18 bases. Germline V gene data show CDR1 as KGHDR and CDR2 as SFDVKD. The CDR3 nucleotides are TGTGCCACCAGTGACGAGTCGGGGTGGGGGACCAATGAGCAGTTCTTC. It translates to CATSDESGWGTNEQFF.

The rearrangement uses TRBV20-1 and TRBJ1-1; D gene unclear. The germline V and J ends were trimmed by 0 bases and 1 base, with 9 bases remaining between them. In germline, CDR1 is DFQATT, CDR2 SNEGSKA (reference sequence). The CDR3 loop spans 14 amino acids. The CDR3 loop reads CSARDQTENTEAFF. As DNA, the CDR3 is TGCAGTGCTAGAGATCAAACGGAGAACACTGAAGCTTTCTTT.

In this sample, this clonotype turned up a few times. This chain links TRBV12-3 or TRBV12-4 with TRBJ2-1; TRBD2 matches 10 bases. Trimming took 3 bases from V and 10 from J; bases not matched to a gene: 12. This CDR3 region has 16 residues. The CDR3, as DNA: TGTGCCAGCAGTTTTTGGATTAGCGGGGGGAAGGGGGAGCAGTTCTTC. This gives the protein CASSFWISGGKGEQFF.

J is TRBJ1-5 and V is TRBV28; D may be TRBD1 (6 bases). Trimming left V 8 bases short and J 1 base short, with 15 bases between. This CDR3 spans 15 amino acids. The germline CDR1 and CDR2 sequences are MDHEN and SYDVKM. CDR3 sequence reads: CASHSTGKSNQPQHF. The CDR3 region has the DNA TGTGCCAGCCACTCAACAGGGAAAAGCAATCAGCCCCAGCATTTT.

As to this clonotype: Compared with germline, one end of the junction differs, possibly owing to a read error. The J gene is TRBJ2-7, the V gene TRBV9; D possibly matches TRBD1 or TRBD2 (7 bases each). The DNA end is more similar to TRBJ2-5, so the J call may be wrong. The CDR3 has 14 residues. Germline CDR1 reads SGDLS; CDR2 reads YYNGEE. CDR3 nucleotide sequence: TGTGTCAGCAGCGGGACAGTCCGTGGCGGGACCCAGTACTTC. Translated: CVSSGTVRGGTQYF.

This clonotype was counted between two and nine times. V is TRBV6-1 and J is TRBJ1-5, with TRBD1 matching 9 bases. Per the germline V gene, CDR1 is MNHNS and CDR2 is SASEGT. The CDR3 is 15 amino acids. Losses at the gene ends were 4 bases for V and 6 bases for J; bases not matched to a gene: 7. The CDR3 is CASSGTGEVVQPQHF. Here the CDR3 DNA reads TGTGCCAGCAGTGGGACAGGGGAAGTCGTTCAGCCCCAGCATTTT.

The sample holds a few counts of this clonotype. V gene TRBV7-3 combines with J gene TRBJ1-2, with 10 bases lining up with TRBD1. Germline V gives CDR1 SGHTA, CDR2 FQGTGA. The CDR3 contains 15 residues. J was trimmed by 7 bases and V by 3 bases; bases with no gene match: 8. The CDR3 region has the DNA TGTGCCAGCAGCTTGGAGGGGACAGGGGCGAGTGGCTACACCTTC. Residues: CASSLEGTGASGYTF.

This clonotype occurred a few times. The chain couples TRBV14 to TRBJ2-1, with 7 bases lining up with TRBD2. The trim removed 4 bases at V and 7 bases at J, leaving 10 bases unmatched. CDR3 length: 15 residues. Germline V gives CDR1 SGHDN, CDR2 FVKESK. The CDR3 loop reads CASSRGTTKPNEQFF. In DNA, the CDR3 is TGTGCCAGCAGCCGAGGGACTACCAAGCCGAATGAGCAGTTCTTC.

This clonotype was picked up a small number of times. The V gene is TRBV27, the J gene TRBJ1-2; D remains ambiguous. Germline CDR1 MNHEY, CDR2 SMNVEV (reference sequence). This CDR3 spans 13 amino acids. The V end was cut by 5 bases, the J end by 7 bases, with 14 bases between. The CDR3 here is CASSPTGARGYTF. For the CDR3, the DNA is TGTGCCAGCAGTCCGACCGGAGCGCGTGGCTACACCTTC.

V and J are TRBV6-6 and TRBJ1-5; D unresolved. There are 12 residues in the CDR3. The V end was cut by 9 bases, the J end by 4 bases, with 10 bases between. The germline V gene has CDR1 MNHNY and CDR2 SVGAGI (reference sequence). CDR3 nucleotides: TGTGCCAGTGGACGGAAGAATCAGCCCCAGCATTTT. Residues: CASGRKNQPQHF.

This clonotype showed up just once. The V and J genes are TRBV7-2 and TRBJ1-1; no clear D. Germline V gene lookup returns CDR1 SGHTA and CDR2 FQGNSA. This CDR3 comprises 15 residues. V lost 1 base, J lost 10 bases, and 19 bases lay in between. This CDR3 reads CASSLGFRSAPRAFF. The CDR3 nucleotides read TGTGCCAGCAGCTTAGGTTTTAGATCAGCCCCGAGAGCTTTCTTT.

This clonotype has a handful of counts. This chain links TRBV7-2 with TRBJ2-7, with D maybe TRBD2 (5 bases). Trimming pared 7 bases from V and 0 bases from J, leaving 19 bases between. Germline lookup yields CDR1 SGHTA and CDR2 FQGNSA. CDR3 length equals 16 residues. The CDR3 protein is CASTSKTGMFSYEQYF. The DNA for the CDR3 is TGTGCCAGCACCTCTAAAACGGGGATGTTCTCCTACGAGCAGTACTTC.